These 28 T cell receptor beta chains came from one sample sequenced in a study of shared clonotypes between healthy human individuals (dated by TCRdb to about 2020). Library generation was performed with the immunoSEQ multiplex PCR assay. What TCRdb holds here is the immuneACCESS table cut down to in-frame rearrangements. Part of the clones is not present; checked against another copy, under half of the missing clones reflect an unresolved V gene, and the others are unexplained. For this sample the table gives just over 2,000,000 clones, of which 85% to 95% were detected only once. 0.13% of the sample belongs to the ten largest clones. Sequencing input: naive CD4+ T cells sorted from blood. Taken with the paper, the label for cell subset or site translates to: CD45RA+ positively selected. These receptors were taken from a man younger than 30 in good health.

The chain employs TRBV6-5 and TRBJ2-5; TRBD1 might be the D (5 bases). Per germline, CDR1 MNHEY and CDR2 SVGAGI. V dropped 6 bases and J dropped 5 bases, with 13 bases sitting between them. The CDR3 covers 13 residues. The CDR3 nucleotides read TGTGCCAGCAGGGGGCAGGAATCGGAGACCCAGTACTTC. Encoded protein: CASRGQESETQYF.

The chain recombines TRBV1 with TRBJ2-7; the table's D call, TRBD2, has no DNA check behind it. TRBV1 is shown as a pseudogene. The CDR3 consists of 16 residues. The CDR3 protein is CTSSQDPGTRVYEQYF. DNA for the CDR3: TGCACCAGCAGCCAAGATCCCGGGACTAGAGTCTACGAGCAGTACTTC.

The chain joins TRBV19 to TRBJ2-7, with 12 nucleotides matching TRBD2. V lost 4 bases, J lost 2 bases, and 6 bases stayed unmatched. The CDR3 runs to 16 residues. In germline, CDR1 is LNHDA, CDR2 SQIVND (reference sequence). DNA of the CDR3: TGTGCCAGTAGTAAGTCGACTAGCGGGAGCCCCTACGAGCAGTACTTC. Protein product: CASSKSTSGSPYEQYF.

The gene calls are TRBV28 and TRBJ1-2; D call uncertain. Germline CDR1 reads MDHEN; CDR2 reads SYDVKM. The V and J ends lost 5 bases and 2 bases respectively, with 9 bases between them. The CDR3 sequence is 13 residues long. In DNA form, the CDR3 reads TGTGCCAGCAGTCCCGCACTCAACTATGGCTACACCTTC. It encodes CASSPALNYGYTF.

This chain connects TRBV11-2 to TRBJ2-5; D is undetermined. Trimming took 0 bases from V and 4 from J, leaving 15 bases between them. CDR1 is SGHAT and CDR2 is FQNNGV in the germline V gene. CDR3 length: 16 residues. Written as DNA, the CDR3 is TGTGCCAGCAGCTTAGATGCTGCCAGCCACCTAGAGACCCAGTACTTC. Translation gives CASSLDAASHLETQYF.

This chain connects TRBV29-1 to TRBJ2-3, with 13 bases that match TRBD2. The length of the CDR3 is 16 residues. CDR1 and CDR2 (germline): SQVTM, ANQGSEA. With V trimmed by 4 bases and J by 5 bases, 9 bases remained unmatched. The CDR3 loop is CSVVDTSGRALDTQYF. The CDR3 nucleotides are TGCAGCGTTGTGGACACTAGCGGGAGGGCCCTAGATACGCAGTATTTT.

The gene calls are TRBV5-1 and TRBJ2-7, with D unresolved. Germline V gene data show CDR1 as SGHRS and CDR2 as YFSETQ. The CDR3 totals 15 residues. V gave up 5 bases and J gave up 0 bases, with 15 bases separating them. Here the CDR3 reads CASSTPGGSSYEQYF. The CDR3 DNA is TGCGCCAGCAGTACTCCGGGCGGAAGCTCCTACGAGCAGTACTTC.

This clone occurred once. The rearrangement joins TRBV6-5 to TRBJ2-7; 9 nucleotides match TRBD1. This CDR3 region has 14 residues. Germline V gives CDR1 MNHEY, CDR2 SVGAGI. The ends lost 5 bases at V and 7 bases at J; junction bases unmatched: 9. The CDR3: CASSRTGARLEQYF. The CDR3 DNA sequence: TGTGCCAGCAGTCGGACAGGGGCGCGACTAGAGCAGTACTTC.

The V call is TRBV19, the J call TRBJ1-1, with D perhaps TRBD1 (6 bases). Trimming removed 4 bases at V and 12 bases at J, with 15 bases between. The CDR3 covers 12 residues. Germline-derived CDR1 and CDR2 are LNHDA and SQIVND (reference sequence). This CDR3 reads CASSRGQADSFF. The CDR3 DNA follows: TGTGCCAGTAGTAGGGGGCAGGCGGACTCTTTCTTT.

The gene calls are TRBV5-1 and TRBJ2-3, with no clear D. Per the germline V gene, CDR1 is SGHRS and CDR2 is YFSETQ. V dropped 1 base and J dropped 2 bases, with 11 bases sitting between them. The CDR3 consists of 15 residues. CDR3 sequence reads: CASSLWRTLTDTQYF. The CDR3 region has the DNA TGCGCCAGCAGCTTGTGGCGGACCCTCACAGATACGCAGTATTTT.

The V gene is TRBV4-1, the J gene TRBJ2-7; D not certain. The V end lost 0 bases, the J end lost 2 bases, and 11 bases lay between the germline ends. Germline V gives CDR1 MGHRA, CDR2 YSYEKL. The CDR3 is made up of 15 amino acids. The CDR3 sequence is CASSQDFDGTYEQYF. Written as DNA, the CDR3 is TGCGCCAGCAGCCAAGATTTCGACGGAACCTACGAGCAGTACTTC.

A few counts support this clone. The same CDR3 arises from other DNA sequences in this sample as well. The chain is built from TRBV5-6 and TRBJ2-3; D uncertain. The length of the CDR3 is 11 residues. Per germline, CDR1 SGHDT and CDR2 YYEEEE. V was clipped by 3 bases and J by 2 bases, with 1 base between them. CDR3 coding DNA: TGTGCCAGCAGCTCCACAGATACGCAGTATTTT. This encodes CASSSTDTQYF.

This clone occurred once. The chain joins TRBV11-2 to TRBJ2-7, with D maybe TRBD2 (6 bases). Germline V gives CDR1 SGHAT, CDR2 FQNNGV. The CDR3 totals 15 residues. V lost 3 bases and J lost 4, with 16 bases in between. The chain's CDR3 is CASSFLSGIGYEQYF. CDR3 DNA: TGTGCCAGCAGCTTCCTTAGCGGCATTGGGTACGAGCAGTACTTC.

The V call is TRBV7-2, the J call TRBJ2-5, with 7 bases aligning to TRBD1. The CDR3 is 14 residues long. Unmatched junction bases numbered 5, after V lost 5 bases and J lost 2 bases. In germline, CDR1 is SGHTA, CDR2 FQGNSA. The CDR3 here is CASSTGQTQETQYF. The CDR3 DNA reads as TGTGCCAGCAGCACGGGACAGACTCAAGAGACCCAGTACTTC.

The chain is built from TRBV11-2 and TRBJ1-4; D remains ambiguous. Between the trimmed V and J ends, which lost 5 bases and 4 bases, there was a span of 11 bases. Germline CDR1 is SGHAT and CDR2 is FQNNGV. The CDR3 extends over 14 amino acids. The CDR3 sequence: CASSTNRLNEKLFF. The DNA of the CDR3 is TGTGCCAGCAGCACCAATAGACTTAATGAAAAACTGTTTTTT.

The CDR3 region is CASSPSNTEAFF. CDR3 DNA: TGTGCCAGCAGCCCATCGAACACTGAAGCTTTCTTT. The V and J genes are TRBV28 and TRBJ1-1; no firm D call. Trimming pared 6 bases from V and 1 base from J, leaving 6 bases between. Germline-derived CDR1 and CDR2 are MDHEN and SYDVKM. This CDR3 has 12 residues.

V usage is TRBV5-8 and J usage is TRBJ2-2, with 7 bases fitting TRBD1. Germline CDR1 SGHTS, CDR2 YDEGEE. V trimming: 3 bases; J trimming: 5 bases; junction bases outside the gene matches: 7. The CDR3 totals 15 residues. The CDR3 region has the DNA TGTGCCAGCAGCTCCGCGGACAGGCCTACCGGGGAGCTGTTTTTT. Amino acid sequence: CASSSADRPTGELFF.

The gene calls are TRBV2 and TRBJ2-2, with D hard to call. V shed 1 base and J shed 1 base, with 7 bases lying between them. The CDR3 sequence is 15 residues long. Germline CDR1 is SNHLY and CDR2 is FYNNEI. CDR3 sequence reads: CASSEEAGNTGELFF. DNA for the CDR3: TGTGCCAGCAGTGAAGAAGCAGGGAACACCGGGGAGCTGTTTTTT. Using reference TRBV2 and TRBJ2-2 for the parts outside the CDR3, the full variable domain is EPEVTQTPSHQVTQMGQEVILRCVPISNHLYFYWYRQILGQKVEFLVSFYNNEISEKSEIFDDQFSVERPDGSNFTLKIRSTKLEDSAMYFCASSEEAGNTGELFFGEGSRLTVL.

J is TRBJ1-4 and V is TRBV30; D call uncertain. CDR3 length: 14 residues. Trimming took off 0 bases at V and 6 bases at J, with 11 bases between the two ends. Germline V lookup: CDR1 GTSNPN, CDR2 SVGIG (reference sequence). CDR3 DNA sequence: TGTGCCTGGAGTGTAAAAGGGTGGGATGAAAAACTGTTTTTT. Protein: CAWSVKGWDEKLFF.

The V gene is TRBV2, the J gene TRBJ2-1; 8 positions match TRBD2. The germline CDR1 and CDR2 sequences are SNHLY and FYNNEI. The CDR3 runs to 15 residues. Trimming cost V 6 bases and J 0 bases; bases outside gene matches: 4. As DNA, the CDR3 is TGTGCCAGCAGGTTGAGCGGGAGCTCCTACAATGAGCAGTTCTTC. It yields the protein CASRLSGSSYNEQFF.

The V gene is TRBV15, the J gene TRBJ1-1; perhaps TRBD1 as D (6 bases). Germline V lookup: CDR1 LNHNV, CDR2 YYDKDF (reference sequence). The CDR3 has 17 residues. V lost 0 bases, J lost 4 bases, and 18 bases lay in between. CDR3 DNA sequence: TGTGCCACCAGCAGAGATGGATGGCAGGGGCCGGGCACTGAAGCTTTCTTT. As protein: CATSRDGWQGPGTEAFF.

The rearrangement uses TRBV28 and TRBJ1-2, with a possible D match to TRBD1 (6 bases). Germline CDR1 MDHEN, CDR2 SYDVKM. The CDR3 is 14 amino acids. Trimming took 5 bases from V and 7 from J, leaving 17 bases between them. CDR3 nucleotide sequence: TGTGCCAGCAGTACCGTCGGGGGGGCAGGTGGCTACACCTTC. Translated, it gives CASSTVGGAGGYTF.

The rearrangement joins TRBV7-9 to TRBJ1-4; no definite D call. CDR3 size: 14 residues. CDR1 SEHNR and CDR2 FQNEAQ come from the germline V gene (reference sequence). The V end was cut by 3 bases, the J end by 5 bases, with 10 bases between. This CDR3 reads CASSFLLRNEKLFF. The CDR3 DNA reads TGTGCCAGCAGCTTTTTGCTTAGGAATGAAAAACTGTTTTTT.

The genes are TRBV25-1 and TRBJ2-1, with D maybe TRBD1 (6 bases). The CDR3 sequence is 14 residues long. The germline V gene has CDR1 MGHDK and CDR2 SYGVNS. Trimming shortened V by 2 bases and J by 3 bases, and 8 bases separated the two germline ends. The CDR3 bases are TGTGCCAGCAGTGAAACAGGGTTCTACAATGAGCAGTTCTTC. Translating it yields CASSETGFYNEQFF.

Turning to this clone: The sample has other DNA sequences that encode this CDR3 too. The chain links TRBV5-1 to TRBJ2-7; TRBD2 matches 9 bases. Germline V gene data show CDR1 as SGHRS and CDR2 as YFSETQ. CDR3 size: 16 residues. V dropped 0 bases and J dropped 1; count of bases not matched to a gene: 5. The CDR3: CASSLGSSGGSYEQYF. For the CDR3, the DNA is TGCGCCAGCAGCTTGGGAAGTAGCGGGGGATCCTACGAGCAGTACTTC.

The chain links TRBV27 to TRBJ2-7; TRBD2 is a possible D gene (5 bases). The CDR3 totals 16 residues. Germline V gene lookup returns CDR1 MNHEY and CDR2 SMNVEV (reference sequence). Trimming removed 7 bases at V and 1 base at J, with 20 bases between. The CDR3 nucleotides read TGTGCCAGCAAGGATTTGGGAACTGAGCGGTCCTACGAGCAGTACTTC. This encodes CASKDLGTERSYEQYF.

The V and J genes are TRBV7-9 and TRBJ1-1; D remains ambiguous. The CDR3 is 14 amino acids. CDR1 and CDR2 from the germline V gene are SEHNR and FQNEAQ (reference sequence). Trimming took off 6 bases at V and 1 base at J, with 12 bases between the two ends. In nucleotides, the CDR3 is TGTGCCAGCAGTTTCCGGATGCCGAACACTGAAGCTTTCTTT. Encoded protein: CASSFRMPNTEAFF.

This chain joins TRBV7-3 and TRBJ2-2; 7 bases fit TRBD1. This CDR3 region has 15 residues. Trimming took 0 bases from V and 2 from J; bases not matched to a gene: 0. Germline V gene lookup returns CDR1 SGHTA and CDR2 FQGTGA. CDR3 in amino acids: CASSLTGGNTGELFF. DNA of the CDR3: TGTGCCAGCAGCTTAACAGGGGGCAACACCGGGGAGCTGTTTTTT.